Shown below are 21 T cell receptor beta chains from a single sample sequenced in a study of cytomegalovirus exposure and HLA in healthy donors. Vbeta (60) and Jbeta (13) primers were used in the PCR. Using immunoSEQ multiplex PCR, the repertoire was profiled, and TCRdb retains in-frame clones only, with some absent. Among 130,000 or so clones listed, 60% to 80% were seen once. The source material was PBMCs. These receptors originate from a woman aged 55-69 years in good health and CMV-seronegative.

This rearrangement joins TRBV7-8 to TRBJ2-2; TRBD1 matches at 7 bases. The CDR3 length is 15 residues. With 5 bases clipped from V and 2 bases from J, the junction kept 5 bases outside the gene matches. CDR1 is SGHVS, CDR2 FQNEAQ, per germline. For the CDR3, the DNA is TGTGCCAGCAGCGTACAGGGGACCAACACCGGGGAGCTGTTTTTT. This translates into CASSVQGTNTGELFF.

The CDR3 sequence: CASSLNLKGDYGYTF. The CDR3 nucleotides read TGTGCCAGCTCACTAAACCTCAAGGGGGACTATGGCTACACCTTC. The gene calls are TRBV18 and TRBJ1-2; perhaps TRBD1 as D (6 bases). Germline V gene data show CDR1 as KGHSH and CDR2 as LQKENI. This CDR3 is 15 amino acids long. V was trimmed by 4 bases and J by 3 bases, leaving 15 bases between them. Full variable domain (rest looked up from reference TRBV18 and TRBJ1-2): NAGVMQNPRHLVRRRGQEARLRCSPMKGHSHVYWYRQLPEEGLKFMVYLQKENIIDESGMPKERFSAEFPKEGPSILRIQQVVRGDSAAYFCASSLNLKGDYGYTFGSGTRLTVV.

This clone was picked up a small number of times. The chain is built from TRBV27 and TRBJ2-7, with 8 bases identical to TRBD2. V trimming: 5 bases; J trimming: 6 bases; junction bases outside the gene matches: 9. The CDR3 spans 14 residues. CDR1 and CDR2 (germline): MNHEY, SMNVEV (reference sequence). The CDR3 DNA is TGTGCCAGCAGTCGACTAGCGCAGAGGGGCGAGCAGTACTTC. Its protein product is CASSRLAQRGEQYF.

This clone has more than one count but fewer than ten. This sequence joins TRBV5-1 and TRBJ2-1; 8 nucleotides agree with TRBD1. The V gene's germline CDR1 is SGHRS and CDR2 YFSETQ. The junction had 21 bases not matched to a gene; V was cut back by 2 bases and J by 5 bases. CDR3 length: 20 amino acids. This CDR3 is CASSFLGVEVTGGLDNEQFF. The DNA for the CDR3 is TGCGCCAGCAGCTTCCTCGGGGTAGAGGTTACAGGGGGGCTCGACAATGAGCAGTTCTTC.

The rearrangement joins TRBV7-8 to TRBJ1-1; D not resolved. The CDR3 spans 16 residues. Per the germline V gene, CDR1 is SGHVS and CDR2 is FQNEAQ. Trimming pared 2 bases from V and 0 bases from J, leaving 13 bases between. CDR3 DNA: TGTGCCAGCAGCTTATCCCCTCCGCCTATGAACACTGAAGCTTTCTTT. Translation gives CASSLSPPPMNTEAFF.

The chain employs TRBV5-4 and TRBJ2-4; unclear D gene. CDR1 SGHNT and CDR2 YYREEE come from the germline V gene (reference sequence). CDR3 length: 15 amino acids. V was shortened by 3 bases and J by 0 bases, with 10 bases between the two germline ends. The CDR3 loop is CASSSQLLAKNIQYF. CDR3 DNA sequence: TGTGCCAGCAGCTCACAACTACTAGCCAAAAACATTCAGTACTTC.

In DNA, the CDR3 is TGTGCCACCAGCAGAGATGTGGACAGGGCGGGCGGCTACACCTTC. Its protein is CATSRDVDRAGGYTF. V usage is TRBV15 and J usage is TRBJ1-2; 8 nucleotides match TRBD1. CDR3 length equals 15 residues. Germline lookup yields CDR1 LNHNV and CDR2 YYDKDF (reference sequence). V was pared by 0 bases and J by 8 bases, with 8 bases of the junction left unmatched.

The rearrangement joins TRBV7-3 to TRBJ2-7; D not resolved. The CDR3 loop spans 16 amino acids. From germline, CDR1 is SGHTA and CDR2 FQGTGA. The V gene lost 1 base and the J gene lost 4 bases, with 17 bases spanning the gap. The CDR3 DNA is TGTGCCAGCAGCTTAAGCCCGATTGCCTCCGGGTACGAGCAGTACTTC. Translating gives CASSLSPIASGYEQYF.

This chain links TRBV5-1 with TRBJ1-3, with D possibly TRBD1 on 6 matching bases. In germline, CDR1 is SGHRS, CDR2 YFSETQ. This CDR3 comprises 15 residues. Trimming stripped 0 bases from V and 2 bases from J, with 9 bases between. The CDR3 DNA sequence: TGCGCCAGCAGCTTGGGGGACATAGCTGGAAACACCATATATTTT. It is translated as CASSLGDIAGNTIYF.

This rearrangement joins TRBV9 to TRBJ2-7, with D perhaps TRBD1 (5 bases). From germline, CDR1 is SGDLS and CDR2 YYNGEE. Trimming pared 1 base from V and 3 bases from J, leaving 14 bases between. CDR3 size: 15 residues. The CDR3 loop reads CASSVQGGSGYEQYF. The CDR3, as DNA: TGTGCCAGCAGCGTACAGGGTGGATCGGGCTACGAGCAGTACTTC.

The V and J genes are TRBV5-1 and TRBJ2-1; 11 nucleotides match TRBD2. Germline CDR1 SGHRS, CDR2 YFSETQ. The V segment lost 5 bases and the J segment 5 bases; nucleotides outside the gene matches: 9. The CDR3 covers 16 residues. The CDR3 is CASRVLAGVKHNEQFF. CDR3 coding DNA: TGCGCCAGCAGGGTACTAGCGGGAGTGAAACACAATGAGCAGTTCTTC.

The V and J genes are TRBV11-2 and TRBJ2-7; the D is unclear. With 1 base removed from V and 2 bases from J, the gap between germline ends came to 18 bases. Germline V gene sequence: CDR1 SGHAT, CDR2 FQNNGV. CDR3 size: 17 residues. This CDR3 reads CASSLGVRIEQTYEQYF. The CDR3 DNA reads TGTGCCAGCAGCTTAGGGGTGAGGATAGAACAAACCTACGAGCAGTACTTC.

V usage is TRBV5-4 and J usage is TRBJ2-2; no firm D call. Looked up from germline, CDR1 is SGHNT and CDR2 is YYREEE (reference sequence). CDR3 length: 13 residues. V was pared by 7 bases and J by 1 base, with 8 bases between. CDR3 in DNA: TGTGCCAGCGAACCAGAGAACACCGGGGAGCTGTTTTTT. Translated, it gives CASEPENTGELFF.

The chain uses TRBV18 and TRBJ1-5; D remains ambiguous. CDR3 length: 15 residues. Germline CDR1 and CDR2: KGHSH and LQKENI. V was pared by 2 bases and J by 7 bases, with 15 bases between. The CDR3 here is CASSPTGDLGQPQHF. CDR3 nucleotide sequence: TGTGCCAGCTCACCAACCGGGGATTTAGGGCAGCCCCAGCATTTT.

This CDR3 reads CATSRQGGQPQHF. In DNA, the CDR3 is TGTGCCACCAGCAGACAGGGAGGGCAGCCCCAGCATTTT. The chain combines TRBV15 with TRBJ1-5; TRBD1 might be the D (5 bases). In germline, CDR1 is LNHNV, CDR2 YYDKDF (reference sequence). The CDR3 is 13 residues long. Trimming removed 2 bases from V and 7 bases from J, with 9 bases in between.

This chain joins TRBV10-2 and TRBJ1-3, with 8 positions matching TRBD1. Per germline, CDR1 WSHSY and CDR2 SAAADI. With 6 bases clipped from V and 0 bases from J, the junction kept 7 bases outside the gene matches. The CDR3 is 16 amino acids. The CDR3 here is CASSRTGPDSGNTIYF. The CDR3 DNA reads as TGCGCCAGCAGCCGGACAGGGCCTGACTCTGGAAACACCATATATTTT.

The chain combines TRBV7-3 with TRBJ2-2, with TRBD2 matching over 10 bases. V was pared by 5 bases and J by 6 bases, with 6 bases of the junction left unmatched. The germline V gene has CDR1 SGHTA and CDR2 FQGTGA. The CDR3 loop spans 15 amino acids. The CDR3 spells CASSPTSGISGELFF. The CDR3 DNA reads as TGTGCCAGCAGCCCCACTAGCGGGATTTCCGGGGAGCTGTTTTTT.

The chain joins TRBV23-1 to TRBJ2-7; 9 bases fit TRBD1. TRBV23-1 is assigned to the ORF class and has an uncertain function. The CDR3 extends over 15 amino acids. J gave up 5 bases and V 0 bases, and 5 bases lay outside the gene matches. The CDR3 DNA is TGCGCCAGCAGTCAATCGTGGGGACAGGGCCACGAGCAGTACTTC. Translated, it gives CASSQSWGQGHEQYF.

This chain joins TRBV19 and TRBJ2-7, with 9 bases aligning to TRBD1. With V trimmed by 6 bases and J by 4 bases, 7 bases remained unmatched. Germline V CDR1 and CDR2: LNHDA, SQIVND (reference sequence). There are 14 residues in the CDR3. CDR3 loop: CASRGGQGTYEQYF. The DNA for the CDR3 is TGTGCCAGTAGGGGCGGACAGGGGACGTACGAGCAGTACTTC.

The chain links TRBV19 to TRBJ2-5; 11 nucleotides agree with TRBD1. The CDR3 extends over 17 amino acids. The V gene's germline CDR1 is LNHDA and CDR2 SQIVND (reference sequence). The V segment lost 5 bases and the J segment 4 bases; nucleotides outside the gene matches: 12. As DNA, the CDR3 is TGTGCCAGTAGTGCCCGGGACAGGGGGAGGTTATCAGAGACCCAGTACTTC. Encoded protein: CASSARDRGRLSETQYF.

The chain recombines TRBV2 with TRBJ2-7, with a weak D call TRBD1 (6 bases). CDR1 and CDR2 (germline): SNHLY, FYNNEI. Trimming stripped 7 bases from V and 1 base from J, with 14 bases between. The CDR3 consists of 14 residues. CDR3 in amino acids: CASMVPGHSYEQYF. The CDR3 DNA follows: TGTGCCAGCATGGTGCCGGGACATTCCTACGAGCAGTACTTC.